This T cell receptor (beta chain) came from a study of T-cell memory formation after mild COVID-19. Study-level points and caveats: Clones contracting over day 15 to 85 were CD4/CD8 balanced, with later expanders leaning CD4+.

V lost 9 bases, J lost 2 bases, and 25 bases lay in between. This CDR3 is 17 amino acids long. From germline, CDR1 is SGHDT and CDR2 YYEEEE. Sample barcodes and UMIs were carried by the TCR alpha and TCR beta cDNA libraries that 5'RACE generated with constant-segment primers. TCRdb fed the 5' RACE reads into MiXCR, producing one record per CDR3 protein. The table records roughly 150,000 distinct CDR3 sequences, more than 13% of them present only once. In the case of this clonotype: Its antigen is currently unknown.

The receptor's source is an adult woman who had mild COVID-19 (a few samples of this study predate the infection). Cell type and time point are not known. The genes are TRBV5-6 and TRBJ2-3; D tentatively fits TRBD1 or TRBD2 (6 bases each). The sample consisted of PBMCs or a T cell subset sorted from them (not recorded which). For the CDR3, the DNA is TGTGCCACCGCCACGTACCGGGGGCGCCTGGTCACAGATACGCAGTATTTT. Residues: CATATYRGRLVTDTQYF.